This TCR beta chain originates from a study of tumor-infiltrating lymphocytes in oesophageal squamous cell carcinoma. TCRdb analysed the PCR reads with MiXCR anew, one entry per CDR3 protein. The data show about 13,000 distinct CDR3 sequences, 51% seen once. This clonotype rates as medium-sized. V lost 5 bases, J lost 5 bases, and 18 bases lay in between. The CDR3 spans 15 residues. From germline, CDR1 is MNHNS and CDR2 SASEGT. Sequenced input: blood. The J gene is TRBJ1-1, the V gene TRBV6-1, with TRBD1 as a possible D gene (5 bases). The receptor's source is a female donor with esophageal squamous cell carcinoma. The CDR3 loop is CASSYSLGGGTEAFF. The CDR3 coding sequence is TGTGCCAGCAGTTATTCACTGGGGGGAGGGACTGAAGCTTTCTTT.